Presented here are 26 T cell receptor beta chains from one specimen sequenced in a study of blood T cell repertoires in COVID-19. TCRdb's table, derived via immunoSEQ multiplex PCR, lists solely in-frame clones and lacks some. The profile shows 99,000 or so clones, over 75% of them singletons. The material sequenced was peripheral blood. These receptors all come from a human donor in a cohort sampled during active COVID-19.

The V and J genes are TRBV2 and TRBJ1-4; D may be TRBD1 (5 bases). The CDR3 is 12 residues long. Germline CDR1 SNHLY, CDR2 FYNNEI. The ends were cut back, 4 bases at V and 8 bases at J, with 8 bases in the middle. The CDR3 nucleotides read TGTGCCAGCAGTGGTCCAGGGGAAAAACTGTTTTTT. Protein: CASSGPGEKLFF.

The chain combines TRBV4-1 with TRBJ2-1, with TRBD1 identical over 8 bases. CDR1 and CDR2 from the germline V gene are MGHRA and YSYEKL. Trimming removed 2 bases from V and 0 bases from J; junction bases left unmatched: 9. The CDR3 loop spans 18 amino acids. The CDR3 nucleotides are TGCGCCAGCAGCCAACAAAGACAGGGGTCGAGCTCCTACAATGAGCAGTTCTTC. Translation gives CASSQQRQGSSSYNEQFF.

The chain combines TRBV6-5 with TRBJ2-7; 9 nucleotides agree with TRBD2. Germline-derived CDR1 and CDR2 are MNHEY and SVGAGI. This CDR3 has 15 residues. V lost 5 bases and J lost 5; bases outside the gene matches: 10. The CDR3 is CASSPLAGSFNEQYF. The CDR3 nucleotides read TGTGCCAGCAGTCCCCTAGCGGGGTCCTTTAACGAGCAGTACTTC.

V gene TRBV5-8 combines with J gene TRBJ2-7; D unclear. This CDR3 is 15 amino acids long. Germline V gene sequence: CDR1 SGHTS, CDR2 YDEGEE. V was pared by 7 bases and J by 2 bases, with 19 bases between. CDR3 DNA: TGTGCCAGCCCCACGCCGCGGAGTAGTCCCTACGAGCAGTACTTC. The encoded protein is CASPTPRSSPYEQYF.

The chain is built from TRBV30 and TRBJ2-2; a weak D match, TRBD1 (6 bases). The V end lost 4 bases, the J end lost 6 bases, and 12 bases lay between the germline ends. The CDR3 has 13 amino acids. CDR1 is GTSNPN, CDR2 SVGIG, per germline (reference sequence). The CDR3 DNA reads TGTGCCTGGAACCTAGGGGGACCCGGGGAGCTGTTTTTT. Amino acids: CAWNLGGPGELFF.

The V and J genes are TRBV4-2 and TRBJ1-2; TRBD1 agrees at 9 bases. V gave up 4 bases and J gave up 1 base; unmatched junction bases: 7. Germline CDR1 is LGHNA and CDR2 is YNFKEQ. The CDR3 spans 16 residues. CDR3 protein: CASSPGTGPLNYGYTF. CDR3 DNA sequence: TGTGCCAGCAGCCCCGGGACAGGGCCCCTTAACTATGGCTACACCTTC.

The chain carries TRBV7-9 and TRBJ1-2; 9 nucleotides agree with TRBD1. Per the germline V gene, CDR1 is SEHNR and CDR2 is FQNEAQ (reference sequence). Unmatched junction bases numbered 3, after V lost 6 bases and J lost 4 bases. CDR3 length: 13 residues. Written as DNA, the CDR3 is TGTGCCAGCAGTACAGGGGGCACCTATGGCTACACCTTC. Amino acid sequence: CASSTGGTYGYTF.

This clone has just one count. The chain has TRBV5-1 and TRBJ1-6; maybe TRBD1 (6 bases). CDR3 length equals 12 residues. V dropped 6 bases and J dropped 5 bases, with 6 bases sitting between them. Germline CDR1 reads SGHRS; CDR2 reads YFSETQ. The CDR3 spells CASTGDNSPLHF. The CDR3, as DNA: TGCGCCAGCACAGGGGATAATTCACCCCTCCACTTT. Full variable domain (remainder filled in from reference TRBV5-1 and TRBJ1-6): KAGVTQTPRYLIKTRGQQVTLSCSPISGHRSVSWYQQTPGQGLQFLFEYFSETQRNKGNFPGRFSGRQFSNSRSEMNVSTLELGDSALYLCASTGDNSPLHFGNGTRLTVT.

The rearrangement links TRBV19 to TRBJ1-1, with no clear D. V was cut by 9 bases and J by 3 bases, with 14 bases left in between. Germline assignment: CDR1 LNHDA and CDR2 SQIVND (reference sequence). The CDR3 loop spans 13 amino acids. The CDR3 DNA reads TGTGCCAGCAATCCCACTAGAGACACTGAAGCTTTCTTT. It codes for CASNPTRDTEAFF.

This chain connects TRBV7-2 to TRBJ2-7; TRBD1 agrees at 7 bases. The CDR3 loop spans 14 amino acids. The V segment lost 4 bases and the J segment 3 bases; nucleotides outside the gene matches: 6. Germline V gene data show CDR1 as SGHTA and CDR2 as FQGNSA. CDR3 loop: CASSSSGGNYEQYF. As DNA, the CDR3 is TGTGCCAGCAGCTCCTCAGGGGGAAACTACGAGCAGTACTTC.

In its sample, this clone was seen a few times. The rearrangement joins TRBV5-4 to TRBJ1-2, with TRBD1 as a possible D gene (6 bases). Germline V gives CDR1 SGHNT, CDR2 YYREEE (reference sequence). This CDR3 is built from 13 residues. V was trimmed by 0 bases and J by 7 bases, leaving 10 bases between them. The CDR3 bases are TGTGCCAGCAGCTTGGACAGGGTTAGTGGCTACACCTTC. The encoded protein is CASSLDRVSGYTF.

This chain joins TRBV9 and TRBJ1-1; D unclear. The germline V gene encodes CDR1 SGDLS and CDR2 YYNGEE. This CDR3 has 15 residues. V lost 0 bases, J lost 1 base, and 10 bases lay in between. This CDR3 is CASSVVSSGNTEAFF. The CDR3 DNA reads TGTGCCAGCAGCGTAGTATCGTCCGGGAACACTGAAGCTTTCTTT.

The chain employs TRBV3-1 (or the pseudogene TRBV3-2) and TRBJ1-2; D gene uncertain. CDR1 and CDR2 from the germline V gene are LGHDT and YNNKEL (reference sequence). Trimming took 4 bases from V and 4 from J, leaving 10 bases between them. There are 13 residues in the CDR3. The CDR3 is CASSRLILYGYTF. The CDR3 bases are TGTGCCAGCAGCCGGCTGATTCTCTATGGCTACACCTTC.

This chain connects TRBV7-3 to TRBJ2-1, with D maybe TRBD2 (6 bases). V lost 5 bases and J lost 4, with 21 bases in between. CDR1 and CDR2 (germline): SGHTA, FQGTGA. The CDR3 sequence is 17 residues long. CDR3 bases: TGTGCCAGCAGCCCTAAAGGCGGGACTGCTACTTACAATGAGCAGTTCTTC. It specifies CASSPKGGTATYNEQFF. Together with reference TRBV7-3 and TRBJ2-1, the CDR3 gives the full variable domain: GAGVSQTPSNKVTEKGKYVELRCDPISGHTALYWYRQSLGQGPEFLIYFQGTGAADDSGLPNDRFFAVRPEGSVSTLKIQRTERGDSAVYLCASSPKGGTATYNEQFFGPGTRLTVL.

This clone was observed once. The chain links TRBV6-2 or TRBV6-3 to TRBJ2-3, with a weak D call TRBD2 (6 bases). This CDR3 is 18 amino acids long. V lost 2 bases to trimming and J lost 0 bases, with 18 bases between them. From germline, CDR1 is MNHEY and CDR2 SVGEGT. CDR3 DNA: TGTGCCAGCAGTTACACGGGACTCTCAAGGCTGAGCACAGATACGCAGTATTTT. This translates into CASSYTGLSRLSTDTQYF.

The genes are TRBV28 and TRBJ2-1, with D perhaps matching TRBD1 (5 bases). Germline CDR1 MDHEN, CDR2 SYDVKM. The CDR3 spans 15 residues. Trimming took 5 bases from V and 2 from J, leaving 13 bases between them. In DNA form, the CDR3 reads TGTGCCAGCAGTGGGGCTAGTACACCCTACAATGAGCAGTTCTTC. This gives the protein CASSGASTPYNEQFF.

The chain combines TRBV6-5 with TRBJ2-7; TRBD1 agrees at 7 bases. V lost 9 bases, J lost 3 bases, and 11 bases stayed unmatched. This CDR3 contains 14 residues. Germline V CDR1 and CDR2: MNHEY, SVGAGI. The CDR3 reads CASRHRGTGYEQYF. CDR3 bases: TGTGCCAGTCGTCACAGGGGAACTGGCTACGAGCAGTACTTC.

The V gene is TRBV28, the J gene TRBJ2-2; D might be TRBD1 (6 bases). The CDR3 has 22 residues. V lost 6 bases, J lost 2 bases, and 34 bases lay in between. Looked up from germline, CDR1 is MDHEN and CDR2 is SYDVKM. The CDR3 nucleotides read TGTGCCAGCAGCCCCGTAACAGGGTCGCCCGTGGTGCCGCTAAAAAACACCGGGGAGCTGTTTTTT. Translating it yields CASSPVTGSPVVPLKNTGELFF.

This chain links TRBV6-5 with TRBJ1-3; no clear D. CDR1 is MNHEY, CDR2 SVGAGI, per germline. CDR3 length: 12 residues. Trimming removed 7 bases from V and 4 bases from J, with 8 bases in between. Here the CDR3 DNA reads TGTGCCAGCAAAACGAGCGGAAACACCATATATTTT. It translates to CASKTSGNTIYF.

The V call is TRBV9, the J call TRBJ2-1; possibly TRBD2 for D (6 bases). V lost 3 bases and J 2 bases, leaving 15 bases between the germline ends. The germline V gene encodes CDR1 SGDLS and CDR2 YYNGEE. This CDR3 spans 16 amino acids. CDR3 nucleotide sequence: TGTGCCAGCAGCGCCCCCCGGGGGTCCGCCTACAATGAGCAGTTCTTC. Translated, it gives CASSAPRGSAYNEQFF. The whole variable domain, remainder taken from reference TRBV9 and TRBJ2-1, is DSGVTQTPKHLITATGQRVTLRCSPRSGDLSVYWYQQSLDQGLQFLIQYYNGEERAKGNILERFSAQQFPDLHSELNLSSLELGDSALYFCASSAPRGSAYNEQFFGPGTRLTVL.

The rearrangement links TRBV6-6 to TRBJ2-5; D possibly corresponds to TRBD2 (6 bases). Germline V gene sequence: CDR1 MNHNY, CDR2 SVGAGI (reference sequence). V was cut by 2 bases and J by 4 bases, with 14 bases left in between. The CDR3 is made up of 15 amino acids. The CDR3 protein is CASSYGSGAGETQYF. Here the CDR3 DNA reads TGTGCCAGCAGTTACGGGTCGGGAGCGGGAGAGACCCAGTACTTC.

V usage is TRBV4-2 and J usage is TRBJ1-5; D gene uncertain. Trimming took off 5 bases at V and 3 bases at J, with 14 bases between the two ends. The CDR3 loop spans 15 amino acids. CDR1 and CDR2 (germline): LGHNA, YNFKEQ. The CDR3 spells CASSSIGKDNQPQHF. For the CDR3, the DNA is TGTGCCAGCAGCTCTATCGGGAAGGACAATCAGCCCCAGCATTTT.

V and J are TRBV5-5 and TRBJ2-7, with 11 bases matching TRBD2. Germline-derived CDR1 and CDR2 are SGHKS and YYEKEE (reference sequence). V lost 4 bases, J lost 0 bases, and 3 bases stayed unmatched. The CDR3 spans 15 residues. This CDR3 reads CASSLAGGFSYEQYF. DNA of the CDR3: TGTGCCAGCAGCCTAGCGGGAGGCTTCTCCTACGAGCAGTACTTC.

V is TRBV11-2 and J is TRBJ1-2, with 10 bases lining up with TRBD1. CDR1 and CDR2 (germline): SGHAT, FQNNGV. The CDR3 totals 14 residues. J was trimmed by 5 bases and V by 5 bases; bases with no gene match: 5. CDR3 sequence reads: CASSAGTGVYGYTF. The CDR3 coding sequence is TGTGCCAGCAGCGCCGGGACAGGGGTTTATGGCTACACCTTC. Together with reference TRBV11-2 and TRBJ1-2, the CDR3 gives the full variable domain: EAGVAQSPRYKIIEKRQSVAFWCNPISGHATLYWYQQILGQGPKLLIQFQNNGVVDDSQLPKDRFSAERLKGVDSTLKIQPAKLEDSAVYLCASSAGTGVYGYTFGSGTRLTVV.

In this sample, this clone turned up a few times. The chain carries TRBV9 and TRBJ2-2, with D perhaps TRBD2 (6 bases). Per the germline V gene, CDR1 is SGDLS and CDR2 is YYNGEE. V was trimmed by 0 bases and J by 5 bases, leaving 17 bases between them. The CDR3 is 17 residues long. The CDR3 DNA reads TGTGCCAGCAGCGTAGTTATGACTAGTGATCGTACCGGGGAGCTGTTTTTT. Its protein product is CASSVVMTSDRTGELFF.

The rearrangement joins TRBV4-3 to TRBJ2-1; 12 positions agree with TRBD2. CDR1 LGHNA and CDR2 YSLEER come from the germline V gene. The CDR3 has 16 amino acids. The V gene end was trimmed by 0 bases and the J gene end by 9 bases; junction bases not matched to a gene: 6. This CDR3 reads CASSQEASGGAGEQFF. CDR3 coding DNA: TGCGCCAGCAGCCAAGAGGCTAGCGGGGGGGCGGGTGAGCAGTTCTTC.